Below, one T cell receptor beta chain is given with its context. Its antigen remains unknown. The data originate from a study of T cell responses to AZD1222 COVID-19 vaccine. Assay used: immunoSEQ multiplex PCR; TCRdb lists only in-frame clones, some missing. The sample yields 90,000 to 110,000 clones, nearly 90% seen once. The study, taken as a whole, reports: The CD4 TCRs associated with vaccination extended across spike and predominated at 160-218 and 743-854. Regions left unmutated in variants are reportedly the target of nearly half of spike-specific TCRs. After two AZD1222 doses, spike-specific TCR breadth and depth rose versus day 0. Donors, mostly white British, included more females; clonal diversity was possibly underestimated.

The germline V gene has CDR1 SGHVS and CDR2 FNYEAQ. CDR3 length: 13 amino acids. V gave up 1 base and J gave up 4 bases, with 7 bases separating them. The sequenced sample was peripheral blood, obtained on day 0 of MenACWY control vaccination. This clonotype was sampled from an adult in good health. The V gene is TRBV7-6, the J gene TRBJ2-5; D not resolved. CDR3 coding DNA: TGTGCCAGCAGCTTAGAACTGGGAGAGACCCAGTACTTC. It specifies CASSLELGETQYF. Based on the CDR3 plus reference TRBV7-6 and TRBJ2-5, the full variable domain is GAGVSQSPRYKVTKRGQDVALRCDPISGHVSLYWYRQALGQGPEFLTYFNYEAQQDKSGLPNDRFSAERPEGSISTLTIQRTEQRDSAMYRCASSLELGETQYFGPGTRLLVL.